This entry lists 17 T cell receptor beta chains sequenced from one sample in a study of OX40 agonist ivuxolimab in advanced cancers. Data came from immunoSEQ multiplex PCR; TCRdb stores just in-frame clones and leaves some out. The table has tens of thousands of clones, 70% to 90% seen once. The sequenced sample was CD4+ or CD8+ T cells sorted from blood, obtained in a trial of the OX40 agonist ivuxolimab. The receptors shown here come from an adult with an advanced solid tumor such as melanoma, head and neck, liver or kidney cancer.

The chain has TRBV6-1 and TRBJ1-4; 9 bases are a match to TRBD1. There are 15 residues in the CDR3. V lost 2 bases to trimming and J lost 8 bases; unmatched junction nucleotides: 6. Germline V gene sequence: CDR1 MNHNS, CDR2 SASEGT. In DNA, the CDR3 is TGTGCCAGCAGTGAAACCGGGACAGGGCGGGAAAAACTGTTTTTT. Translating gives CASSETGTGREKLFF.

This clone appeared a few times. The chain links TRBV9 to TRBJ2-5, with TRBD2 matching 11 bases. CDR3 size: 16 residues. The germline V gene has CDR1 SGDLS and CDR2 YYNGEE. V dropped 0 bases and J dropped 5; count of bases not matched to a gene: 6. This CDR3 reads CASSVVASGGLETQYF. CDR3 coding DNA: TGTGCCAGCAGCGTAGTGGCTAGCGGGGGGCTGGAGACCCAGTACTTC.

The CDR3: CASSPGGGDYNEQFF. Written as DNA, the CDR3 is TGTGCCAGCTCCCCAGGGGGCGGCGACTACAATGAGCAGTTCTTC. The rearrangement links TRBV18 to TRBJ2-1; 8 bases are shared with TRBD1. The CDR3 length is 15 residues. J gave up 3 bases and V 6 bases, and 7 bases lay outside the gene matches. In germline, CDR1 is KGHSH, CDR2 LQKENI. The variable domain in full, with the rest retrieved from reference TRBV18 and TRBJ2-1, is NAGVMQNPRHLVRRRGQEARLRCSPMKGHSHVYWYRQLPEEGLKFMVYLQKENIIDESGMPKERFSAEFPKEGPSILRIQQVVRGDSAAYFCASSPGGGDYNEQFFGPGTRLTVL.

The rearrangement joins TRBV27 to TRBJ1-1; maybe TRBD1 (6 bases). The V end lost 6 bases, the J end lost 5 bases, and 22 bases lay between the germline ends. The germline gives CDR1 MNHEY, CDR2 SMNVEV (reference sequence). The CDR3 has 16 amino acids. The CDR3 here is CASSPRTAVGRTEAFF. The CDR3 coding sequence is TGTGCCAGCAGCCCTAGGACAGCTGTAGGGAGGACTGAAGCTTTCTTT.

The chain joins TRBV25-1 to TRBJ1-1; D is perhaps TRBD1 (6 bases). V was trimmed by 7 bases and J by 0 bases, leaving 15 bases between them. The germline CDR1 and CDR2 sequences are MGHDK and SYGVNS. This CDR3 is 15 amino acids long. CDR3 residues: CASKEDSLMNTEAFF. The CDR3 nucleotides read TGTGCCAGCAAAGAGGACAGCCTCATGAACACTGAAGCTTTCTTT.

The V gene is TRBV5-6, the J gene TRBJ1-3, with D hard to call. The germline V gene encodes CDR1 SGHDT and CDR2 YYEEEE. Trimming left V 3 bases short and J 1 base short, with 8 bases between. CDR3 length equals 14 residues. The CDR3: CASSSDPSGNTIYF. CDR3 in DNA: TGTGCCAGCAGCTCGGACCCATCTGGAAACACCATATATTTT.

This chain uses TRBV9 with TRBJ1-4, with D possibly TRBD1 on 5 matching bases. Germline-derived CDR1 and CDR2 are SGDLS and YYNGEE. Trimming took off 4 bases at V and 0 bases at J, with 13 bases between the two ends. The length of the CDR3 is 16 residues. The CDR3 DNA sequence: TGTGCCAGCAGCCCTCCGGGACCCACAACTAATGAAAAACTGTTTTTT. Translating it yields CASSPPGPTTNEKLFF.

In nucleotides, the CDR3 is TGTGCCAGTCCTAGGAGGGGCCCGTACTCTGAAAAACTGTTTTTT. This gives the protein CASPRRGPYSEKLFF. V and J are TRBV19 and TRBJ1-4; possibly TRBD1 for D (5 bases). The V gene lost 8 bases and the J gene lost 7 bases, with 20 bases spanning the gap. The CDR3 sequence is 15 residues long. The germline V gene has CDR1 LNHDA and CDR2 SQIVND (reference sequence).

The V and J genes are TRBV27 and TRBJ1-5; D not certain. The CDR3 extends over 14 amino acids. CDR1 is MNHEY and CDR2 is SMNVEV in the germline V gene (reference sequence). Trimming took off 5 bases at V and 7 bases at J, with 15 bases between the two ends. CDR3 region: CASSPTGYGQPQHF. The CDR3 DNA reads TGTGCCAGCAGTCCTACGGGGTACGGACAGCCCCAGCATTTT.

The CDR3: CASSFVAGVSEQFF. CDR3 DNA sequence: TGCGCCAGCAGCTTCGTAGCGGGGGTCAGTGAGCAGTTCTTC. V usage is TRBV5-1 and J usage is TRBJ2-1; TRBD2 agrees at 9 bases. CDR3 length: 14 amino acids. V was clipped by 2 bases and J by 9 bases; unmatched bases: 6. The germline CDR1 and CDR2 sequences are SGHRS and YFSETQ.

The chain links TRBV5-1 to TRBJ2-1; 8 bases are a match to TRBD1. The V gene's germline CDR1 is SGHRS and CDR2 YFSETQ. Losses at the gene ends were 4 bases for V and 4 bases for J; bases not matched to a gene: 7. The CDR3 loop spans 15 amino acids. The CDR3 DNA reads as TGCGCCAGCAGCCCCTGGACAGGGACTTACAATGAGCAGTTCTTC. Its protein is CASSPWTGTYNEQFF. Combining the CDR3 with reference TRBV5-1 and TRBJ2-1 gives the whole variable domain KAGVTQTPRYLIKTRGQQVTLSCSPISGHRSVSWYQQTPGQGLQFLFEYFSETQRNKGNFPGRFSGRQFSNSRSEMNVSTLELGDSALYLCASSPWTGTYNEQFFGPGTRLTVL.

The J gene is TRBJ2-3, the V gene TRBV11-3; 13 bases align to TRBD2. Germline CDR1 reads SGHNT; CDR2 reads YENEEA. V shed 5 bases and J 4 bases; nucleotides not matched to a gene: 6. The CDR3 is 16 amino acids. The CDR3 region is CASSPGTSGVADTQYF. CDR3 nucleotide sequence: TGTGCCAGCAGCCCCGGGACTAGCGGGGTTGCAGATACGCAGTATTTT.

The V call is TRBV6-5, the J call TRBJ1-1; D gene ambiguous. Germline V CDR1 and CDR2: MNHEY, SVGAGI. Deletions cut 4 bases from V and 2 bases from J, with 8 bases between. The CDR3 spans 13 residues. For the CDR3, the DNA is TGTGCCAGCAGTTCCACGGTCAACACTGAAGCTTTCTTT. This codes for CASSSTVNTEAFF.

V is TRBV12-5 and J is TRBJ1-5; D gene uncertain. Trimming took 7 bases from V and 2 from J, leaving 15 bases between them. The CDR3 totals 15 residues. CDR1 is LGHNT, CDR2 FRNRAP, per germline. The CDR3 DNA is TGTGCTAGTGAAGCTGGGGAATACGGCAATCAGCCCCAGCATTTT. Translating gives CASEAGEYGNQPQHF.

This chain links TRBV2 with TRBJ1-5; 7 nucleotides agree with TRBD1. V lost 6 bases, J lost 9 bases, and 11 bases stayed unmatched. The CDR3 has 14 amino acids. Germline CDR1 reads SNHLY; CDR2 reads FYNNEI. The CDR3 protein is CASRPTGDLGPQHF. CDR3 sequence (DNA): TGTGCCAGCAGACCAACAGGGGACCTTGGGCCCCAGCATTTT.

V gene TRBV6-6 combines with J gene TRBJ2-7; no clear D. V lost 2 bases and J lost 1, with 3 bases in between. CDR3 length: 12 residues. Germline V gives CDR1 MNHNY, CDR2 SVGAGI (reference sequence). This CDR3 reads CASSYQSYEQYF. The DNA of the CDR3 is TGTGCCAGCAGTTACCAGTCCTACGAGCAGTACTTC.

The gene calls are TRBV2 and TRBJ2-1, with 11 bases matching TRBD2. Germline trimming cut 2 bases from V and 8 bases from J; bases unmatched to any gene: 5. Germline CDR1 is SNHLY and CDR2 is FYNNEI. The CDR3 loop spans 15 amino acids. The CDR3 DNA is TGTGCCAGCAGTGAATTAGCGGGGGGGACTGATGAGCAGTTCTTC. This gives the protein CASSELAGGTDEQFF.